A selection of T cell receptor beta chains follows, all from one sample in a study of CD8+ T cells in alopecia areata. The method was immunoSEQ multiplex PCR; TCRdb's version includes in-frame clones alone and lacks a portion of them. The sample has 100,000 to 150,000 clones, 58% seen once; the top ten hold 3.5% to 5.5%. The sequenced sample was CD4+ T cells sorted from blood, obtained at week 0. The receptors originated from a human donor with alopecia areata. The CDR3 runs from the conserved cysteine through the conserved F or W. D genes are given only for firm matches. Size is omitted from some rows. Given values are once, few, many or a class for expanded clones.

j_gene | abundance | v_gene | d_gene | CDR3nt | CDR3aa
TRBJ1-4 | - | TRBV2 | - | TGTGCCAGCAGTGGCGGGATACATAATGAAAAACTGTTTTTT | CASSGGIHNEKLFF
TRBJ2-6 | - | TRBV4-1 | TRBD1 | TGCGCCAGCAGCCGAGGGGGCCTTAGCTCTGGGGCCAACGTCCTGACTTTC | CASSRGGLSSGANVLTF
TRBJ2-1 | - | TRBV2 | TRBD2 | TGTGCCAGCAGACACCGGACTAGCGGGGATACTGGGCAGTTCTTC | CASRHRTSGDTGQFF
TRBJ2-3 | - | TRBV7-3 | - | TGTGCCAGCAGCTTATTTGGGGGGACCAGCACAGATACGCAGTATTTT | CASSLFGGTSTDTQYF
TRBJ1-2 | - | TRBV4-1 | TRBD1 | TGCGCCAGCAGCCAAGGGGACAGGGTAGGGGGCTACACCTTC | CASSQGDRVGGYTF
TRBJ1-2 | - | TRBV11-2 | TRBD1 | TGTGCCAGCAGCCAAACAGGGGGCGATGGCTACACCTTC | CASSQTGGDGYTF
TRBJ1-4 | - | TRBV10-3 | TRBD1 | TGTGCCATCAGTGAATACGGGACAGGGGTAGAAAAACTGTTTTTT | CAISEYGTGVEKLFF
TRBJ1-5 | - | TRBV7-9 | - | TGTGCCAGCAGCTTAGATGGAGGGAGCAATCAGCCCCAGCATTTT | CASSLDGGSNQPQHF
TRBJ1-2 | - | TRBV7-9 | - | TGTGCCAGCAGCTCTGAGAACTATGGCTACACCTTC | CASSSENYGYTF
TRBJ1-5 | - | TRBV4-1 | TRBD1 | TGCGCCAGCAGGCCAGCCGGGACAGGGGGCAATCAGCCCCAGCATTTT | CASRPAGTGGNQPQHF
TRBJ1-1 | few | TRBV4-1 | - | TGCGCCAGCAGCCAAGATGAAGTAAACACTGAAGCTTTCTTT | CASSQDEVNTEAFF
TRBJ2-1 | - | TRBV27 | - | TGTGCCAGCAGTTTTTGGTCGCGGTTTGATGAGCAGTTCTTC | CASSFWSRFDEQFF
TRBJ2-1 | - | TRBV4-3 | TRBD2 | TGCGCCAGCAGCCAAGATTTTGCGGCGGGGGGTGAGCAGTTCTTC | CASSQDFAAGGEQFF
TRBJ1-2 | - | TRBV25-1 | - | TGTGCCAGCAGTTTGAACGGGGTGGACGGCTACACCTTC | CASSLNGVDGYTF
TRBJ2-5 | - | TRBV5-1 | - | TGCGCCAGCAGCTTTGGTAGTGGGGAGACCCAGTACTTC | CASSFGSGETQYF
TRBJ2-3 | - | TRBV2 | - | TGTGCCAGCAGTGAGGTAGGCGCAGATACGCAGTATTTT | CASSEVGADTQYF
TRBJ2-3 | - | TRBV7-3 | - | TGTGCCAGCAGCTTAGATGTTAAACCTAGCACAGATACGCAGTATTTT | CASSLDVKPSTDTQYF
TRBJ2-5 | - | TRBV15 | TRBD1 | TGTGCCACCAGCAGAGAGGCCCGGGACAGGGCGCACTTC | CATSREARDRAHF
TRBJ2-3 | - | TRBV7-2 | TRBD2 | TGTGCCAGCAGCTTCCGACTAGCGGCGTCTCCAAATACGCAGTATTTT | CASSFRLAASPNTQYF
TRBJ1-5 | - | TRBV7-9 | - | TGTGCCAGCAGTCCTCAGGGAGAACAGCCCCAGCATTTT | CASSPQGEQPQHF
TRBJ2-3 | - | TRBV5-4 | - | TGTGCCAGCAGCGGGAGCGCGACAGATACGCAGTATTTT | CASSGSATDTQYF
TRBJ2-7 | - | TRBV10-3 | - | TGTGCCATGAATAGCGTGAGCTCCTACGAGCAGTACTTC | CAMNSVSSYEQYF
TRBJ2-5 | few | TRBV7-2 | - | TGTGCCAGCAGCTTAAGTGCAGGCAGGGAGAGGACCCAGTACTTC | CASSLSAGRERTQYF
TRBJ2-7 | - | TRBV6-1 | - | TGTGCCAGCAGTGAAGTTTCCTATTACGAGCAGTACTTC | CASSEVSYYEQYF
TRBJ2-2 | - | TRBV5-4 | - | TGTGCCAGCAGCTTGGCCAGGGGAATCACCGGGGAGCTGTTTTTT | CASSLARGITGELFF
TRBJ1-2 | - | TRBV7-2 | - | TGTGCCAGCAGCTTAAGGGACTATGGCTACACCTTC | CASSLRDYGYTF
TRBJ2-3 | once | TRBV6-5 | TRBD1 | TGTGCCAGCACCCCATCAGGGGGAGCAGATACGCAGTATTTT | CASTPSGGADTQYF
TRBJ2-7 | - | TRBV29-1 | - | TGCAGCGTTTATGGTGGGAGATACGAGCAGTACTTC | CSVYGGRYEQYF
TRBJ2-7 | - | TRBV5-1 | - | TGCGCCAGCAGCTTGGGGGGGCCCGACGTCGGATACGAGCAGTACTTC | CASSLGGPDVGYEQYF
TRBJ1-2 | - | TRBV11-2 | TRBD1 | TGTGCCAGCAGCCCCCGACAGGGGCTTCCTGGCTACACCTTC | CASSPRQGLPGYTF
TRBJ1-1 | - | TRBV19 | - | TGTGCCAGTAGTACCCTCAGGACAGTGAACACTGAAGCTTTCTTT | CASSTLRTVNTEAFF
TRBJ2-1 | few | TRBV2 | - | TGTGCCAGCGACTACGACAATGAGCAGTTCTTC | CASDYDNEQFF
TRBJ2-1 | few | TRBV23-1 | TRBD2 | TGCGCCAGCAGTCGGGTAGCGGGAGCGGGCTACAATGAGCAGTTCTTC | CASSRVAGAGYNEQFF
TRBJ2-1 | few | TRBV7-7 | TRBD2 | TGTGCCAGCAGCCGGGACATGTGGACTAGCGGGAGGTACAATGAGCAGTTCTTC | CASSRDMWTSGRYNEQFF
TRBJ2-1 | - | TRBV4-2 | TRBD2 | TGTGCCAGCAGCCAAGGTAGCGGGGGGATATCGTACAATGAGCAGTTCTTC | CASSQGSGGISYNEQFF
TRBJ2-2 | few | TRBV27 | - | TGTGCCAGCAGTTTAGTAGGTACCCACACCGGGGAGCTGTTTTTT | CASSLVGTHTGELFF